This TCR beta chain was sequenced for a study of technical replicates of blood from a few donors. The CDR3 spans 15 residues. J was trimmed by 3 bases and V by 5 bases; bases with no gene match: 10. Germline values: CDR1 SGHVS, CDR2 FQNEAQ. Only in-frame clones appear in the TCRdb table, and some are missing; sequencing was by immunoSEQ multiplex PCR. The sample has some 83,000 clones, 90% to 95% seen once. The rearrangement joins TRBV7-8 to TRBJ2-7; TRBD1 agrees at 7 bases. The clonotype was recovered from a human donor in good health. The material sequenced was T cells isolated from PBMCs. CDR3 nucleotide sequence: TGTGCCAGCAGCCTCCGGGCGACAGGGAACTACGAGCAGTACTTC. Translating gives CASSLRATGNYEQYF.